The 5 T cell receptor beta chains listed next were all sequenced from one sample in a study of radiation and T cells in renal cell carcinoma. Indicated time point: baseline pretreatment blood. Described treatment: 15 Gy SBRT to primary tumor, nephrectomy 4 weeks later. Sequencing used immunoSEQ multiplex PCR; TCRdb keeps in-frame clones, though not all of them. The sample holds approximately 110,000 clones, roughly 80% seen once. The sequenced sample was blood, obtained from a patient whose treatment included radiotherapy and nephrectomy. The source of these receptors is a woman aged 55-69 years with renal cell carcinoma.

CDR3 coding DNA: TGTGCCAGCAGCTTAGCAGCAGAGACCCAGTACTTC. Protein: CASSLAAETQYF. This chain joins TRBV7-2 and TRBJ2-5, with D unclear. V gave up 0 bases and J gave up 4 bases, with 3 bases separating them. The CDR3 consists of 12 residues. Germline V lookup: CDR1 SGHTA, CDR2 FQGNSA.

This clone was seen just once. The chain couples TRBV10-1 to TRBJ2-7, with D possibly TRBD2 on 5 matching bases. The CDR3 runs to 12 residues. Germline lookup yields CDR1 WNHNN and CDR2 SYGVQD (reference sequence). V was trimmed by 4 bases and J by 7 bases, leaving 11 bases between them. The CDR3 nucleotides read TGCGCCAGCAGTGTAAGGTCGGGGGAGCAGTACTTC. Residues: CASSVRSGEQYF.

This chain joins TRBV9 and TRBJ2-1, with TRBD2 as a possible D gene (5 bases). V lost 3 bases and J lost 1, with 11 bases in between. This CDR3 is built from 15 residues. CDR1 is SGDLS and CDR2 is YYNGEE in the germline V gene. This CDR3 is CASSERAESYNEQFF. The CDR3 DNA follows: TGTGCCAGCAGCGAACGAGCGGAGTCCTACAATGAGCAGTTCTTC.

V is TRBV28 and J is TRBJ2-5, with D hard to call. V shed 4 bases and J shed 5 bases, with 20 bases lying between them. Per the germline V gene, CDR1 is MDHEN and CDR2 is SYDVKM. The CDR3 extends over 16 amino acids. The CDR3 DNA follows: TGTGCCAGCAGTTCTCTCATATCTCCTATTGAGGAGACCCAGTACTTC. Its protein is CASSSLISPIEETQYF.

The chain recombines TRBV11-1 with TRBJ2-5, with 7 bases lining up with TRBD1. The trim removed 5 bases at V and 4 bases at J, leaving 13 bases unmatched. The CDR3 consists of 16 residues. Germline CDR1 and CDR2: SGHAT and FQDESV (reference sequence). The CDR3 loop is CASSVLTGVWGETQYF. CDR3 coding DNA: TGTGCCAGCAGCGTATTAACAGGGGTCTGGGGAGAGACCCAGTACTTC. The whole variable domain, filled in from reference TRBV11-1 and TRBJ2-5, reads EAEVAQSPRYKITEKSQAVAFWCDPISGHATLYWYRQILGQGPELLVQFQDESVVDDSQLPKDRFSAERLKGVDSTLKIQPAELGDSAMYLCASSVLTGVWGETQYFGPGTRLLVL.